This entry is about one T cell receptor beta chain. Its antigen is not identified. This entry comes from a study of cytomegalovirus exposure and HLA in healthy donors. Study-wide results and limits: Analysis was carried out at a later point, and it linked a missense DCLRE1C variant to TCR beta V- and J-gene trimming.

The PCR ran on 60 Vbeta and 13 Jbeta primers. The assay was immunoSEQ multiplex PCR, and TCRdb's table has in-frame clones only and misses some. The data show around 130,000 clones, with about 82% seen just once and roughly 1.1% held by the top ten. The source material was PBMCs. The origin of this receptor is a boy between 10 and 17 years old in good health and CMV-seronegative.

CDR3 nucleotides: TGTGCCAGCAGCTTGGCCTTAGAGGACAGCCGCTACAATGAGCAGTTCTTC. This codes for CASSLALEDSRYNEQFF. The chain has TRBV5-6 and TRBJ2-1, with TRBD1 as a possible D gene (6 bases). The germline V gene encodes CDR1 SGHDT and CDR2 YYEEEE. This CDR3 contains 17 residues. V lost 0 bases and J 3 bases, leaving 16 bases between the germline ends.